This entry features one T cell receptor beta chain sequence. Germline trimming cut 6 bases from V and 6 bases from J; bases unmatched to any gene: 14. Germline V CDR1 and CDR2: SNHLY, FYNNEI. The CDR3 is made up of 17 amino acids. This sample is part of a study of control samples from healthy donors and cancer patients. Data came from immunoSEQ multiplex PCR; TCRdb stores just in-frame clones and leaves some out. Here the sample spans about 80,000 clones, roughly 90% being singletons. This TCR was sampled from a man aged 45-60 years in good health. The chain carries TRBV2 and TRBJ1-2; 12 bases are shared with TRBD1. The sample comprised blood. The CDR3 here is CASSLGDRGLFWNGYTF. In nucleotides, the CDR3 is TGTGCCAGCAGCCTCGGGGACAGGGGGCTATTTTGGAATGGCTACACCTTC.